The clone carrying this T cell receptor beta chain has a count of ten or more. Its antigen is unidentified. 5'RACE employing 10-nucleotide random UMIs yielded the cDNA. Every sequencing run produced over 170 million TCR-beta sequences, and the sequences from any one run covered 15-18 subjects. TCRdb analysed the 5' RACE reads with MiXCR anew, one entry per CDR3 protein. The table lists about 40,000 distinct CDR3 sequences, roughly 15% of them singletons. The sample is drawn from a study of neurological immune-mediated disorders. Broader study findings: The study found no CDR3 amino acid sequences shared by expanded clones across subjects, suggesting private repertoires in all groups.

V was cut by 3 bases and J by 4 bases, with 11 bases left in between. The CDR3 spans 14 residues. CDR1 is MRHNA and CDR2 is SNTAGT in the germline V gene. Sorted libraries were made with some 1 million CD4+ or CD8+ T cells. This rearrangement joins TRBV6-4 to TRBJ2-3; D call uncertain. This clonotype originated in an older woman with HTLV-1-associated myelopathy (HAM/TSP). Sequenced material: CD4+ T cells from blood. The CDR3 region has the DNA TGTGCCAGCAGTGATTCCGATAGGGCAGATACGCAGTATTTT. Translating gives CASSDSDRADTQYF.